The 8 T cell receptor beta chains reported below all come from one sample, sequenced in a study of T cells in Graves' hyperthyroidism and ophthalmopathy. TCR beta CDR3 regions were amplified from RNA. HTBI primers were the set used in a first-round RT-PCR of the TCR CDR3. TCRdb re-analysed the multiplex PCR reads in MiXCR, keeping a single row per CDR3 protein. The top ten hold under 15% of the sample, which has around 600,000 distinct CDR3 sequences, around 15% seen once. The sample was blood. Receptors were obtained from a woman aged 45 to 65 with Graves' ophthalmopathy.

The chain joins TRBV7-8 to TRBJ1-6; 7 nucleotides match TRBD1. After removal of 1 base from V and 0 bases from J, the junction contained 9 bases not matched to a gene. Germline CDR1 reads SGHVS; CDR2 reads FQNEAQ. CDR3 length: 19 amino acids. CDR3 region: CASSLVGDRRGSYNSPLHF. As DNA, the CDR3 is TGTGCCAGCAGCTTAGTCGGGGACAGAAGAGGCTCCTATAATTCACCCCTCCACTTT.

CDR3 sequence: CASSLFDQGTGNTIYF. In DNA, the CDR3 is TGTGCCAGCAGCCTATTCGATCAGGGGACCGGAAACACCATATATTTT. The chain couples TRBV14 to TRBJ1-3; tentatively, D is TRBD1 (6 bases). The CDR3 runs to 16 residues. Per germline, CDR1 SGHDN and CDR2 FVKESK. V was clipped by 4 bases and J by 4 bases, with 17 bases between them. Full variable domain (outside the CDR3, taken from reference TRBV14 and TRBJ1-3): EAGVTQFPSHSVIEKGQTVTLRCDPISGHDNLYWYRRVMGKEIKFLLHFVKESKQDESGMPNNRFLAERTGGTYSTLKVQPAELEDSGVYFCASSLFDQGTGNTIYFGEGSWLTVV.

This chain connects TRBV6-2 or TRBV6-3 to TRBJ2-7; a weak D match, TRBD2 (6 bases). The CDR3 contains 12 residues. The germline V and J ends were trimmed by 10 bases and 2 bases, with 12 bases remaining between them. The V gene's germline CDR1 is MNHEY and CDR2 SVGEGT. In DNA form, the CDR3 reads TGTGCCACCCGGGACTTCGCCTACGAGCAGTACTTC. It codes for CATRDFAYEQYF.

This clonotype came up a few times. One end of the junction fails to match germline, which may point to a read error. This chain links TRBV7-7 with TRBJ1-3; tentative D call: TRBD1 (6 bases). This CDR3 is built from 13 residues. Per germline, CDR1 SSHAT and CDR2 FNYEAQ (reference sequence). In DNA, the CDR3 is TGTGCTAGCAGCTCCGACAGGGGAAACACCATATATTTT. This sequence encodes CASSSDRGNTIYF.

V and J are TRBV4-2 and TRBJ2-1; D gene ambiguous. There are 14 residues in the CDR3. Germline loops: CDR1 LGHNA, CDR2 YNFKEQ. V gave up 3 bases and J gave up 2 bases, with 8 bases separating them. The CDR3 here is CASSQDGPYNEQFF. CDR3 nucleotide sequence: TGTGCCAGCAGCCAGGATGGACCCTACAATGAGCAGTTCTTC.

This clonotype was found many times. The chain couples TRBV28 to TRBJ2-1; perhaps D is TRBD1 or TRBD2 (5 bases each). Trimming pared 0 bases from V and 4 bases from J, leaving 10 bases between. CDR1 and CDR2 from the germline V gene are MDHEN and SYDVKM. This CDR3 spans 15 amino acids. CDR3 loop: CASSLWGTGYNEQFF. DNA of the CDR3: TGTGCCAGCAGTTTATGGGGGACGGGATACAATGAGCAGTTCTTC.

The V gene is TRBV9, the J gene TRBJ2-7; D may be TRBD1 (5 bases). The CDR3 length is 15 residues. Germline V gene sequence: CDR1 SGDLS, CDR2 YYNGEE. V was pared by 0 bases and J by 4 bases, with 14 bases between. CDR3 in amino acids: CASSVGQGDVYEQYF. In DNA, the CDR3 is TGTGCCAGCAGCGTAGGCCAGGGTGATGTATACGAGCAGTACTTC. Together with reference TRBV9 and TRBJ2-7, the CDR3 gives the full variable domain: DSGVTQTPKHLITATGQRVTLRCSPRSGDLSVYWYQQSLDQGLQFLIQYYNGEERAKGNILERFSAQQFPDLHSELNLSSLELGDSALYFCASSVGQGDVYEQYFGPGTRLTVT.

This clonotype has at least ten counts. This chain links TRBV6-5 with TRBJ1-1; D gene ambiguous. Trimming took 2 bases from V and 4 from J, leaving 11 bases between them. Germline CDR1 reads MNHEY; CDR2 reads SVGAGI. The CDR3 sequence is 14 residues long. In DNA form, the CDR3 reads TGTGCCAGCAGTTACGACTGGAGAATCACTGAAGCTTTCTTT. This codes for CASSYDWRITEAFF.